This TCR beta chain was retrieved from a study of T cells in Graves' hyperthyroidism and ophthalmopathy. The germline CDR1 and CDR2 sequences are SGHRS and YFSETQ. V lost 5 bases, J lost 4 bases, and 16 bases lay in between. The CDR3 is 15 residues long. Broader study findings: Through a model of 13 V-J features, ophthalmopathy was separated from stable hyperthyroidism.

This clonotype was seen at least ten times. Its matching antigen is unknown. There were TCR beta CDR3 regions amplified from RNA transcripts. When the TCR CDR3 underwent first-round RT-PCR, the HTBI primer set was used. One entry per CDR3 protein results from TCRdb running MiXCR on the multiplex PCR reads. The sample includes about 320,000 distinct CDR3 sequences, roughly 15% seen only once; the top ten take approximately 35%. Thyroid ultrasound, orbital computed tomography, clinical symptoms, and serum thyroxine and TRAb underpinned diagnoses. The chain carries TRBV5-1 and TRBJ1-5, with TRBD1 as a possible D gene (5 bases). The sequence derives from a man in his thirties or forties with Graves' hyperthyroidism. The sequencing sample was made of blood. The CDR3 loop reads CASSPDGAGNQPQHF. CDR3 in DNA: TGCGCCAGCAGTCCGGACGGGGCGGGGAATCAGCCCCAGCATTTT.